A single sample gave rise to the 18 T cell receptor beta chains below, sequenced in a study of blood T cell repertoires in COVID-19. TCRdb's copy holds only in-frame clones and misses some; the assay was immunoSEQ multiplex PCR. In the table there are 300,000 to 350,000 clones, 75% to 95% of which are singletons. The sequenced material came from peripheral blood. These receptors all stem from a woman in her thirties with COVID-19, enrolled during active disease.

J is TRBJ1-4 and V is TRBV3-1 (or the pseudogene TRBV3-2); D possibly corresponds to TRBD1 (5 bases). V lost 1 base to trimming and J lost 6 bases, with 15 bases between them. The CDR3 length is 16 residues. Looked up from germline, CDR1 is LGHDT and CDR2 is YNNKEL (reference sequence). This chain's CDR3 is CASSQAPGLGHEKLFF. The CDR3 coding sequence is TGTGCCAGCAGCCAAGCCCCAGGGTTAGGTCATGAAAAACTGTTTTTT.

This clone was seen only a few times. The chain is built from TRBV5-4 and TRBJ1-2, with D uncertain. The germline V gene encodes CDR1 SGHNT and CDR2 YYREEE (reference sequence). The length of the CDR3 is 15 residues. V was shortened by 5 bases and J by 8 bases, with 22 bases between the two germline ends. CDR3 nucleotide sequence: TGTGCCAGCAGTTCCGGCGACGGCCTGGCAGGAGGCTACACCTTC. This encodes CASSSGDGLAGGYTF.

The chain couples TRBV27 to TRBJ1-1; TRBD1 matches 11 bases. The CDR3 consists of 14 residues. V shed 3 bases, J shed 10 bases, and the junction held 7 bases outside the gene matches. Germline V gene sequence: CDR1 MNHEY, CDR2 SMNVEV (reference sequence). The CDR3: CASSFRTGTGGAFF. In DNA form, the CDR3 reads TGTGCCAGCAGTTTTCGGACCGGGACAGGGGGAGCTTTCTTT.

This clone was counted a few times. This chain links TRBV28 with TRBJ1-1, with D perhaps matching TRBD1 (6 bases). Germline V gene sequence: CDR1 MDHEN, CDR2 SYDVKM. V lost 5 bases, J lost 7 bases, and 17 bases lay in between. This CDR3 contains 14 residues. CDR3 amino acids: CASSPAYTDSEAFF. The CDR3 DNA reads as TGTGCCAGCAGTCCCGCCTATACGGACAGTGAAGCTTTCTTT. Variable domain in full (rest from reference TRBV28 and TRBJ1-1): DVKVTQSSRYLVKRTGEKVFLECVQDMDHENMFWYRQDPGLGLRLIYFSYDVKMKEKGDIPEGYSVSREKKERFSLILESASTNQTSMYLCASSPAYTDSEAFFGQGTRLTVV.

CDR3 region: CASKGQTMNTEAFF. For the CDR3, the DNA is TGTGCCAGCAAGGGGCAGACGATGAACACTGAAGCTTTCTTT. The chain is built from TRBV27 and TRBJ1-1; TRBD1 might be the D (5 bases). Germline lookup yields CDR1 MNHEY and CDR2 SMNVEV (reference sequence). Trimming took off 7 bases at V and 0 bases at J, with 12 bases between the two ends. The CDR3 extends over 14 amino acids.

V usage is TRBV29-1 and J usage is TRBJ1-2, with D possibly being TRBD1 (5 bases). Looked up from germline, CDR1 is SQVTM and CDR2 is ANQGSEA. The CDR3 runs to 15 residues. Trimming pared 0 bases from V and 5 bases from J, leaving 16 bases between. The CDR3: CSVEDLRGIGYGYTF. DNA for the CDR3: TGCAGCGTTGAAGATCTTAGGGGAATAGGGTATGGCTACACCTTC.

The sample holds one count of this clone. The CDR3 nucleotides read TGTGCCAGCAGCTTAGAACAATCGAACACCGGGGAGCTGTTTTTT. Its protein product is CASSLEQSNTGELFF. The J gene is TRBJ2-2, the V gene TRBV7-2; D is unclear. The CDR3 extends over 15 amino acids. Trimming cost V 1 base and J 0 bases, with 6 bases left between them. Germline values: CDR1 SGHTA, CDR2 FQGNSA.

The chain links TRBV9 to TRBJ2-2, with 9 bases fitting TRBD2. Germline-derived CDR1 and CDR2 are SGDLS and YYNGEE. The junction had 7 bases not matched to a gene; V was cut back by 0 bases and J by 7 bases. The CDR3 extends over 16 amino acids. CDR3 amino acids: CASSVGRLAVHGELFF. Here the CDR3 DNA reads TGTGCCAGCAGCGTAGGGCGACTAGCGGTCCACGGGGAGCTGTTTTTT.

The CDR3 coding sequence is TGTGCCTGGAGTACCAGTTCACCCCTCCACTTT. It encodes CAWSTSSPLHF. V gene TRBV30 combines with J gene TRBJ1-6, with no clear D. The CDR3 covers 11 residues. V was shortened by 2 bases and J by 9 bases, with 5 bases between the two germline ends. Germline-derived CDR1 and CDR2 are GTSNPN and SVGIG (reference sequence). The whole variable domain, remainder taken from reference TRBV30 and TRBJ1-6, is SQTIHQWPATLVQPVGSPLSLECTVEGTSNPNLYWYRQAAGRGLQLLFYSVGIGQISSEVPQNLSASRPQDRQFILSSKKLLLSDSGFYLCAWSTSSPLHFGNGTRLTVT.

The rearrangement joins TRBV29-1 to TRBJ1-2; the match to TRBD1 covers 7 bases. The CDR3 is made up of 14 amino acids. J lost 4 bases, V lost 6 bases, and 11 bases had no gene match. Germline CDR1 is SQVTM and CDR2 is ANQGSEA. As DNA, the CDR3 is TGCAGCGTCGTGATTGGTGACAGGGCCTATGGCTACACCTTC. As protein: CSVVIGDRAYGYTF. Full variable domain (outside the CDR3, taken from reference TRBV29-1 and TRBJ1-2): SAVISQKPSRDICQRGTSLTIQCQVDSQVTMMFWYRQQPGQSLTLIATANQGSEATYESGFVIDKFPISRPNLTFSTLTVSNMSPEDSSIYLCSVVIGDRAYGYTFGSGTRLTVV.

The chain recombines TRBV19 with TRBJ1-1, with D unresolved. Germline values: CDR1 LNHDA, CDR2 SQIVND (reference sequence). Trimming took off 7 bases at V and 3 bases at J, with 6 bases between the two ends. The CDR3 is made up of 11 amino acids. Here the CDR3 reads CASIWHTEAFF. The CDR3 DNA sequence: TGTGCCAGTATTTGGCACACTGAAGCTTTCTTT.

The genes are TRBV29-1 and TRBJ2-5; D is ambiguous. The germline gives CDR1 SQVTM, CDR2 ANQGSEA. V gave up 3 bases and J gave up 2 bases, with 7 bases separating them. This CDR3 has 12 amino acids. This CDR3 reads CSVEGVQETQYF. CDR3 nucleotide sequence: TGCAGCGTTGAGGGCGTACAAGAGACCCAGTACTTC.

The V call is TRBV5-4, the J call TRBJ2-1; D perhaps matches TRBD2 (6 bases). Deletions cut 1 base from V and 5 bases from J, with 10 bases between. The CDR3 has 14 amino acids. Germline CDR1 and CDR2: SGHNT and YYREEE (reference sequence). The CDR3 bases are TGTGCCAGCAGCTTGTGGGGGGTTAACAATGAGCAGTTCTTC. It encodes CASSLWGVNNEQFF.

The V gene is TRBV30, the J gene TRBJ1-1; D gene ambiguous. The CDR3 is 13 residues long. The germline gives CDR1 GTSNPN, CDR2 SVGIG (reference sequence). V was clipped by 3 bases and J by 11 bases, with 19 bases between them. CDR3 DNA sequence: TGTGCCTGGAGGCCCCCCCCGCCCGCGGGGGCTTTCTTT. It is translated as CAWRPPPPAGAFF.

The CDR3 loop is CASSLGTGWSSEQYF. The DNA of the CDR3 is TGTGCCAGTAGCCTCGGGACAGGGTGGTCCTCAGAGCAGTACTTC. The chain employs TRBV19 and TRBJ2-7, with 9 bases identical to TRBD1. Germline V gives CDR1 LNHDA, CDR2 SQIVND (reference sequence). This CDR3 has 15 residues. V dropped 6 bases and J dropped 7; count of bases not matched to a gene: 13.

CDR3 coding DNA: TGCGCCAGCAGCTTCAGGGACAGGGACTACAATGAGCAGTTCTTC. Encoded protein: CASSFRDRDYNEQFF. This rearrangement joins TRBV5-1 to TRBJ2-1, with 9 bases aligning to TRBD1. V was pared by 2 bases and J by 3 bases, with 3 bases of the junction left unmatched. The CDR3 loop spans 15 amino acids. Germline lookup yields CDR1 SGHRS and CDR2 YFSETQ.

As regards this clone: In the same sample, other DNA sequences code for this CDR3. In DNA, the CDR3 is TGTGCCAGCAGTTACAGCCGAGGCGGCACTGAAGCTTTCTTT. As protein: CASSYSRGGTEAFF. The V gene is TRBV6-5, the J gene TRBJ1-1, with unresolved D. The germline V gene encodes CDR1 MNHEY and CDR2 SVGAGI. Trimming shortened V by 2 bases and J by 4 bases, and 11 bases separated the two germline ends. This CDR3 spans 14 amino acids.

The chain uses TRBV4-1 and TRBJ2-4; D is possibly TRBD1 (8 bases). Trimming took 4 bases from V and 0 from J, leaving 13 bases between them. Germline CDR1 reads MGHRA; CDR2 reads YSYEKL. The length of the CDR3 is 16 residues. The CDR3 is CASSPTGGGAKNIQYF. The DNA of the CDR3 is TGCGCCAGCAGCCCCACAGGGGGGGGAGCCAAAAACATTCAGTACTTC.